The 11 T cell receptor beta chains presented below share a single source sample, sequenced in a study of T cell responses to AZD1222 COVID-19 vaccine. The protocol was immunoSEQ multiplex PCR, while the TCRdb copy is restricted to in-frame clones and leaves out a portion. The table records under 150,000 clones, roughly 90% of them present only once. The sequencing used peripheral blood, collected on day 0 of AZD1222 vaccination. Receptors were obtained from an adult in good health.

This rearrangement joins TRBV18 to TRBJ2-3, with 8 bases fitting TRBD1. Germline lookup yields CDR1 KGHSH and CDR2 LQKENI. J gave up 2 bases and V 3 bases, and 1 base lay outside the gene matches. The CDR3 is 14 amino acids. The CDR3 protein is CASSPTGDTDTQYF. The CDR3 DNA sequence: TGTGCCAGCTCACCGACAGGGGACACAGATACGCAGTATTTT.

The J gene is TRBJ2-2, the V gene TRBV5-4, with D unresolved. The length of the CDR3 is 12 residues. Germline V lookup: CDR1 SGHNT, CDR2 YYREEE (reference sequence). Trimming took off 2 bases at V and 6 bases at J, with 5 bases between the two ends. CDR3 sequence: CASSFFPGELFF. CDR3 DNA sequence: TGTGCCAGCAGCTTTTTTCCCGGGGAGCTGTTTTTT.

The chain employs TRBV27 and TRBJ1-4; TRBD1 matches at 7 bases. V shed 6 bases, J shed 1 base, and the junction held 2 bases outside the gene matches. CDR3 length: 14 amino acids. CDR1 and CDR2 (germline): MNHEY, SMNVEV (reference sequence). CDR3 residues: CASRGGLTNEKLFF. In DNA, the CDR3 is TGTGCCAGCAGAGGGGGCCTAACTAATGAAAAACTGTTTTTT.

The V gene is TRBV5-1, the J gene TRBJ1-2; TRBD1 agrees at 8 bases. The CDR3 extends over 16 amino acids. Trimming took 6 bases from V and 5 from J; bases not matched to a gene: 15. Germline lookup yields CDR1 SGHRS and CDR2 YFSETQ. This CDR3 reads CASTLGLSDREYGYTF. CDR3 nucleotide sequence: TGCGCCAGCACCCTTGGATTATCGGACAGGGAATATGGCTACACCTTC.

This chain connects TRBV14 to TRBJ2-7, with 7 positions matching TRBD2. The CDR3 runs to 16 residues. Trimming at V came to 1 base and at J to 0 bases, leaving 6 bases not matched to a gene. Germline V CDR1 and CDR2: SGHDN, FVKESK. In nucleotides, the CDR3 is TGTGCCAGCAGCCAAGTACGACTAGCCAACTCCTACGAGCAGTACTTC. Its protein product is CASSQVRLANSYEQYF.

J is TRBJ2-3 and V is TRBV7-9; 7 bases fit TRBD1. The CDR3 contains 15 residues. Germline V gives CDR1 SEHNR, CDR2 FQNEAQ (reference sequence). V lost 3 bases, J lost 3 bases, and 6 bases stayed unmatched. The CDR3 spells CASSLGTVGTDTQYF. CDR3 nucleotide sequence: TGTGCCAGCAGCTTGGGGACAGTTGGGACAGATACGCAGTATTTT.

The chain recombines TRBV5-1 with TRBJ2-5, with D uncertain. CDR1 SGHRS and CDR2 YFSETQ come from the germline V gene. The length of the CDR3 is 14 residues. V was cut by 0 bases and J by 3 bases, with 9 bases left in between. CDR3 amino acids: CASSLAGNKETQYF. The CDR3 region has the DNA TGCGCCAGCAGCTTGGCCGGCAACAAAGAGACCCAGTACTTC.

This chain joins TRBV12-3 or TRBV12-4 and TRBJ2-7; maybe TRBD1 (6 bases). The CDR3 covers 12 residues. Trimming took off 3 bases at V and 7 bases at J, with 10 bases between the two ends. This chain's CDR3 is CASSFRGIEQYF. The DNA for the CDR3 is TGTGCCAGCAGTTTTAGGGGGATAGAGCAGTACTTC.

J is TRBJ1-6 and V is TRBV4-2; D possibly corresponds to TRBD1 (5 bases). The germline V and J ends were trimmed by 0 bases and 10 bases, with 13 bases remaining between them. The CDR3 is 15 residues long. Germline lookup yields CDR1 LGHNA and CDR2 YNFKEQ. The CDR3 DNA reads TGTGCCAGCAGCCAAGAACTTGGGGACGGCTCACCCCTCCACTTT. Encoded protein: CASSQELGDGSPLHF.

The chain couples TRBV6-4 to TRBJ1-1; D is ambiguous. V was clipped by 2 bases and J by 1 base, with 8 bases between them. The CDR3 is made up of 14 amino acids. Looked up from germline, CDR1 is MRHNA and CDR2 is SNTAGT. In nucleotides, the CDR3 is TGTGCCAGCAGTGACGATTTGCGGAACACTGAAGCTTTCTTT. Amino acid sequence: CASSDDLRNTEAFF.

The chain links TRBV5-6 to TRBJ1-5, with unresolved D. Germline V CDR1 and CDR2: SGHDT, YYEEEE. The germline V and J ends were trimmed by 3 bases and 3 bases, with 16 bases remaining between them. The CDR3 has 16 residues. In DNA, the CDR3 is TGTGCCAGCAGCTCCCTCAGTAACAGCTTCAATCAGCCCCAGCATTTT. It specifies CASSSLSNSFNQPQHF. Using reference TRBV5-6 and TRBJ1-5 for the parts outside the CDR3, the full variable domain is DAGVTQSPTHLIKTRGQQVTLRCSPKSGHDTVSWYQQALGQGPQFIFQYYEEEERQRGNFPDRFSGHQFPNYSSELNVNALLLGDSALYLCASSSLSNSFNQPQHFGDGTRLSIL.